This T cell receptor beta chain is drawn from a study of cytomegalovirus exposure and HLA in healthy donors. Study context: Of several hundred genotyped donors, around 84% clustered with self-reported Caucasian donors.

The PCR had 60 Vbeta and 13 Jbeta primers. Only in-frame clones appear in the TCRdb table, and some are missing; sequencing was by immunoSEQ multiplex PCR. The sample includes roughly 150,000 clones, about 76% of them seen just once. Worth noting for this clone: Its target is unknown.

Findings and caveats of the study: When presence/absence was analysed, sequencing depth was taken to be roughly uniform across donors.

Germline V gene data show CDR1 as SGHNT and CDR2 as YYREEE (reference sequence). Trimming shortened V by 7 bases and J by 7 bases, and 21 bases separated the two germline ends. The length of the CDR3 is 15 residues. The sequence derives from a male donor in good health and CMV-seronegative. J is TRBJ2-1 and V is TRBV5-4, with D possibly being TRBD2 (5 bases). Material: PBMCs. CDR3 sequence: CASAPRAEAHNEQFF. DNA for the CDR3: TGTGCCAGCGCCCCTAGGGCGGAGGCCCATAATGAGCAGTTCTTC.